These T cell receptor beta chains were read from a single sample in a study of shared clonotypes between healthy human individuals. Profiling relied on immunoSEQ multiplex PCR, and the TCRdb table lists in-frame clones only, not all of them. The sample holds more than 2 million clones, 90% to 96% seen once. The sample consisted of naive CD4+ T cells sorted from blood. The receptor source for this set is a man aged 18 to 29 in good health. Both conserved end residues are part of each CDR3. The D gene is left open where the match is weak. Rows give clone size only sometimes, using once, few, many, or a class for an expanded clone.

d_call clone_size j_call v_call cdr3_aa cdr3_nt
- - TRBJ1-1 TRBV5-1 CASRSDGGRETEAFF TGCGCCAGCAGGTCGGATGGGGGGCGTGAGACTGAAGCTTTCTTT
- - TRBJ1-5 TRBV10-1 CASSEAPNQPQHF TGCGCCAGCAGTGAAGCACCCAATCAGCCCCAGCATTTT
TRBD2 - TRBJ2-1 TRBV6-6 CASSNGVAGGGNEQFF TGTGCCAGCAGCAACGGGGTAGCGGGAGGGGGCAATGAGCAGTTCTTC
- - TRBJ2-7 TRBV20-1 CSARSSIEQYF TGCAGTGCTAGGTCCAGCATCGAGCAGTACTTC
TRBD1 - TRBJ2-5 TRBV7-7 CASSPPTGWETQYF TGTGCTAGCAGCCCCCCGACAGGGTGGGAGACCCAGTACTTC
TRBD1 - TRBJ2-5 TRBV5-1 CASSRGQGMGYQETQYF TGCGCCAGCAGCCGGGGACAGGGAATGGGATACCAAGAGACCCAGTACTTC
TRBD2 - TRBJ2-2 TRBV5-4 CASSESGRPPGELFF TGTGCCAGCAGCGAGAGCGGGAGACCCCCCGGGGAGCTGTTTTTT
TRBD1 - TRBJ1-5 TRBV27 CATSTGTGNQPQHF TGTGCCACCTCGACAGGGACGGGCAATCAGCCCCAGCATTTT
TRBD1 - TRBJ2-1 TRBV13 CASSHDRGISYNEQFF TGTGCCAGCAGCCATGACAGGGGAATATCCTACAATGAGCAGTTCTTC
- once TRBJ2-7 TRBV7-8 CASSLRSFVRDRSTYEQYF TGTGCCAGCAGCTTACGAAGTTTCGTTCGAGACAGGTCCACCTACGAGCAGTACTTC
- - TRBJ2-2 TRBV7-2 CASSPRGSSNTGELFF TGTGCCAGCAGCCCACGGGGTAGTTCGAACACCGGGGAGCTGTTTTTT
- - TRBJ1-2 TRBV12-2 CASRPLLRQNYGYTF TGTGCAAGTCGCCCCCTGCTCCGACAGAACTATGGCTACACCTTC
- - TRBJ2-4 TRBV4-1 CASSQDSSDKNIQYF TGCGCCAGCAGCCAAGACTCTAGCGACAAAAACATTCAGTACTTC
- - TRBJ2-2 TRBV7-6 CASSLAPRGVTGELFF TGTGCCAGCAGCTTAGCGCCTAGAGGGGTCACCGGGGAGCTGTTTTTT
- - TRBJ1-2 TRBV7-9 CASSLALEQGMGGYTF TGTGCCAGCAGCTTAGCGTTGGAGCAGGGGATGGGTGGCTACACCTTC
- - TRBJ1-1 TRBV5-1 CASSRLTLSNTEAFF TGCGCCAGCAGTCGACTGACCCTATCCAACACTGAAGCTTTCTTT
- - TRBJ2-2 TRBV9 CASSVAGGANTGELFF TGTGCCAGCAGCGTAGCTGGAGGGGCTAACACCGGGGAGCTGTTTTTT
- - TRBJ1-5 TRBV2 CASSRTDGSNQPQHF TGTGCCAGCAGTCGGACAGACGGGAGCAATCAGCCCCAGCATTTT
TRBD1 - TRBJ1-5 TRBV28 CASTDAGTGGNQPQHF TGTGCCAGCACAGATGCCGGGACAGGGGGCAATCAGCCCCAGCATTTT
TRBD1 - TRBJ2-7 TRBV2 CASSVGNRQGSSYEQYF TGTGCCAGCAGCGTGGGGAATAGACAGGGCAGCTCCTACGAGCAGTACTTC
- once TRBJ2-7 TRBV4-1 CASSQGQDLYEQYF TGCGCCAGCAGCCAAGGACAGGATCTCTACGAGCAGTACTTC
TRBD1 - TRBJ1-2 TRBV18 CASSRPGQGQGGYTF TGTGCCAGCTCACGACCGGGACAGGGACAAGGTGGCTACACCTTC
- - TRBJ1-4 TRBV2 CASNGQGLEKLFF TGTGCCAGCAACGGTCAAGGGCTGGAAAAACTGTTTTTT